Reported below is one T cell receptor beta chain. Other DNA sequences in this sample translate to the same CDR3. The protocol was immunoSEQ multiplex PCR, while the TCRdb copy is restricted to in-frame clones and leaves out a portion. The sample carries approximately 110,000 clones, about four fifths recorded once. The record originates from a study of radiation and T cells in renal cell carcinoma. As for time point: baseline pretreatment blood. Specified treatment: 15 Gy SBRT to primary tumor, nephrectomy 4 weeks later. After SBRT, blood was collected at 2 and 4 weeks, plus baseline. Per the germline V gene, CDR1 is SGHTA and CDR2 is FQGTGA. The CDR3 spans 15 residues. V shed 1 base and J 3 bases; nucleotides not matched to a gene: 1.

The V gene is TRBV7-3, the J gene TRBJ2-1; 9 bases line up with TRBD2. This sequence originates from a woman aged 55 to 70 with renal cell carcinoma. The sample here was blood, taken from a patient whose treatment included radiotherapy and nephrectomy. The CDR3 reads CASSLNSGSYNEQFF. The CDR3 DNA sequence: TGTGCCAGCAGCTTAAATAGCGGGAGCTACAATGAGCAGTTCTTC.